Reported below is one T cell receptor (beta chain). The record originates from a study of blood T cell repertoires in COVID-19. Trimming removed 4 bases from V and 2 bases from J; junction bases left unmatched: 15. The CDR3 runs 18 residues. CDR1 and CDR2 (germline): SGHRS, YFSETQ. Clones were read by immunoSEQ multiplex PCR, and TCRdb kept only the in-frame ones, dropping some. The repertoire has about 47,000 clones, 81% of them found once; the top ten carry around a quarter. Sequencing was performed on peripheral blood. V usage is TRBV5-1 and J usage is TRBJ2-7; 10 bases are a match to TRBD2. This TCR was sampled from a woman of 80 years or more with COVID-19, enrolled during active disease. CDR3: CASSRPQIAGGITYEQYF. The CDR3 bases are TGCGCCAGCAGCCGCCCTCAGATAGCGGGAGGCATTACCTACGAGCAGTACTTC. Together with reference TRBV5-1 and TRBJ2-7, the CDR3 gives the full variable domain: KAGVTQTPRYLIKTRGQQVTLSCSPISGHRSVSWYQQTPGQGLQFLFEYFSETQRNKGNFPGRFSGRQFSNSRSEMNVSTLELGDSALYLCASSRPQIAGGITYEQYFGPGTRLTVT.